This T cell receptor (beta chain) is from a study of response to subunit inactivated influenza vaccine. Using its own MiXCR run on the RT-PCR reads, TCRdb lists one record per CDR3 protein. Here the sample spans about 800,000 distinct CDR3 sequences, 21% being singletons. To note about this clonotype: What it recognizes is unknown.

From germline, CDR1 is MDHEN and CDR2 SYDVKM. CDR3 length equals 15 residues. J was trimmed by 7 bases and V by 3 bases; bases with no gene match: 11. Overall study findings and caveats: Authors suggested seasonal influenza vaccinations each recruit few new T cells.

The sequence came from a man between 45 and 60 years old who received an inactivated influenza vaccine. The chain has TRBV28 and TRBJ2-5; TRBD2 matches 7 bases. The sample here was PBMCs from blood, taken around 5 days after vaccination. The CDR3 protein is CASSLGREGRGTQYF. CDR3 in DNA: TGTGCCAGCAGTTTGGGCAGGGAGGGAAGGGGGACCCAGTACTTC. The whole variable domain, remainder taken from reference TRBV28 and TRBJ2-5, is DVKVTQSSRYLVKRTGEKVFLECVQDMDHENMFWYRQDPGLGLRLIYFSYDVKMKEKGDIPEGYSVSREKKERFSLILESASTNQTSMYLCASSLGREGRGTQYFGPGTRLLVL.